Detailed here is one T cell receptor (beta chain). Its target is not known. This record belongs to a study of T cell repertoires in cytomegalovirus infection. Across the study: Recently identified HLA-C-restricted CMV epitopes were among the peptides used. Based on public TCR beta signatures, there were indications of CMV infection and of a matching HLA type.

The CDR3 consists of 15 residues. With 8 bases removed from V and 3 bases from J, the gap between germline ends came to 16 bases. Germline V gene lookup returns CDR1 MRHNA and CDR2 SNTAGT. Each CDR3 protein gets one entry after TCRdb re-called the reads with MiXCR. The sample lists 200,000 to 250,000 distinct CDR3 sequences, about 38% occurring once. The gene calls are TRBV6-4 and TRBJ2-2; maybe TRBD2 (5 bases). The sample in question was CD8+ T cells from cultured PBMCs, obtained from culture after CMV antigen stimulation. This TCR was recovered from a human donor in good health (CMV status not recorded). Some clones in this sample may be carry-over from other donors' samples. The CDR3 nucleotides are TGTGCCAGCGGAGCGGTTTCCGGGGACACCGGGGAGCTGTTTTTT. Its translation is CASGAVSGDTGELFF.